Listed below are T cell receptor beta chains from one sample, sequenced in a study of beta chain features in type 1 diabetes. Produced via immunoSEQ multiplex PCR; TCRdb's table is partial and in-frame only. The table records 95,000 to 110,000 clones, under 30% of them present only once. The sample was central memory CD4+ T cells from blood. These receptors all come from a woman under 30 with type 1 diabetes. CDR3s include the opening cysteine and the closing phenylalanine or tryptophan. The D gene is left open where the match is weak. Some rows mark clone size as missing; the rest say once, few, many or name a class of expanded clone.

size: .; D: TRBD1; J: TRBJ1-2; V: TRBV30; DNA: TGTGCCTGGTCGACAGGGCACGGCTACACCTTC; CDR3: CAWSTGHGYTF
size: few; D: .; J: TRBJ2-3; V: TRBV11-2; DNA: TGTGCCAGCAGCTCCGTCGGAGGTTCCACAGATACGCAGTATTTT; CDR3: CASSSVGGSTDTQYF
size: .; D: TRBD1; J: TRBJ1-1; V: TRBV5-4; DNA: TGTGCCAGCAGCCCGACAGGGGACGCTGAAGCTTTCTTT; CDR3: CASSPTGDAEAFF
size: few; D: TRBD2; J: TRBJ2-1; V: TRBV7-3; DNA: TGTGCCAGCAGCTTAACGCCTGTCGCGGCTAGCGGTGACAATGAGCAGTTCTTC; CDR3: CASSLTPVAASGDNEQFF
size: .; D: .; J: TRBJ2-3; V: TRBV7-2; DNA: TGTGCCAGCAGCTTAGGTCAGGGATCAGATACGCAGTATTTT; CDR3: CASSLGQGSDTQYF
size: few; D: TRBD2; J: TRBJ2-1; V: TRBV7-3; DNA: TGTGCCAGCAGCTCAAGGACTAGCGGGAGGTGGGGCGATGAGCAGTTCTTC; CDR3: CASSSRTSGRWGDEQFF
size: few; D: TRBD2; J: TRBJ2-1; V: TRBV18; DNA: TGTGCCAGCTCACCGAGCTCCGGGACTAGCGGGATGAAGTCCTACAATGAGCAGTTCTTC; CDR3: CASSPSSGTSGMKSYNEQFF
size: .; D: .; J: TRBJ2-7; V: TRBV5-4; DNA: TGTGCCAGCAGCTTGGGAGGGGGTTTAAAATTCTACGAGCAGTACTTC; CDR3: CASSLGGGLKFYEQYF
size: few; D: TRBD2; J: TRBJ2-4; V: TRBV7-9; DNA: TGTGCCAGCAGCTTAGGAGGAGTACTAGCGGGAGGGCCCAAAAACATTCAGTACTTC; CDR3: CASSLGGVLAGGPKNIQYF
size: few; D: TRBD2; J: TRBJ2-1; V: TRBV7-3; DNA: TGTGCCAGCAGCTTATACGGGACTAGCGGTGAGCAGTTCTTC; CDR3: CASSLYGTSGEQFF
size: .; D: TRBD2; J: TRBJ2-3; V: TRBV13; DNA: TGTGCCAGCAGCTTAGAAGGACTAGCGGGAGAGGATACGCAGTATTTT; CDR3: CASSLEGLAGEDTQYF
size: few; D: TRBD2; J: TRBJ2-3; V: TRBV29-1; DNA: TGCAGCGTTGTCCTGGCGGGGGGATCCACAGATACGCAGTATTTT; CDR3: CSVVLAGGSTDTQYF
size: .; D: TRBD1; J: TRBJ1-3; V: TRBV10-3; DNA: TGTGCCACGACAGGGACTGGAAACACCATATATTTT; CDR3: CATTGTGNTIYF
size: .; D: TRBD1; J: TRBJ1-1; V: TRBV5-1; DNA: TGCGCCAGCAGCTTCGGACAGGCTGAAGCTTTCTTT; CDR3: CASSFGQAEAFF
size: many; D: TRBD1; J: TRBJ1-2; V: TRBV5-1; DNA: TGCGCCAGCAGCTTGGATCAGGGGGCATGGGATGGCTACACCTTC; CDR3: CASSLDQGAWDGYTF
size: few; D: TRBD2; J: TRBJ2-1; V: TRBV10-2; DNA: TGCGCCAGCAGTGGGGCTAGCGGGAGAACTGAGCAGTTCTTC; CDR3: CASSGASGRTEQFF
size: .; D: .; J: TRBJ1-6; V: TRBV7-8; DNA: TGTGCCAGCCGACTAACCACCTGGGATTCACCCCTCCACTTT; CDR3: CASRLTTWDSPLHF
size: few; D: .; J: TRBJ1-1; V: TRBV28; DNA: TGTGCCAGCAGTTTAAGCCGGACTGAAGCTTTCTTT; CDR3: CASSLSRTEAFF
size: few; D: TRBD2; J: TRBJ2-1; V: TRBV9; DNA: TGTGCCAGCAGCCCCCGCGGGGCTAGCGGGAGTAATGAGCAGTTCTTC; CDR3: CASSPRGASGSNEQFF
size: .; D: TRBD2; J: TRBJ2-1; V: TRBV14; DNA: TGTGCCAGCAGCCAAGATAATTTCGATGAGCGGACTAGCGGGATGGGAAATGAGCAGTTCTTC; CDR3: CASSQDNFDERTSGMGNEQFF
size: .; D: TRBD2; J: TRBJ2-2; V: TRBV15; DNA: TGTGCCACCAGCAGAGACCCAACTAGCGGGAGTACCGGGGAGCTGTTTTTT; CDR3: CATSRDPTSGSTGELFF
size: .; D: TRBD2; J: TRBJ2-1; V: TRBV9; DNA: TGTGCCAGCAGCGCCGGGGGGACTAGCTTTAATGAGCAGTTCTTC; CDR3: CASSAGGTSFNEQFF
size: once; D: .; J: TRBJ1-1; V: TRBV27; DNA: TGTGCCAGCAGCCTAGGGGCGGACACTGAAGCTTTCTTT; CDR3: CASSLGADTEAFF
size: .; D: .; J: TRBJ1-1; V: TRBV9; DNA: TGTGCCAGCAGCACGCGACCGGAGATGGGCACTGAAGCTTTCTTT; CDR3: CASSTRPEMGTEAFF
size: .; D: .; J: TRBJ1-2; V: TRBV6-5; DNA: TGTGCCAGCAGTACACAGGGTCGGCACTATGGCTACACCTTC; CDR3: CASSTQGRHYGYTF
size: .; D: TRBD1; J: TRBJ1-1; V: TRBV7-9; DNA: TGTGCCAGCATAGTCCGGGACAGGGGGCCGAACACTGAAGCTTTCTTT; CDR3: CASIVRDRGPNTEAFF
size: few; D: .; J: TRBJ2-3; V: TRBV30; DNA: TGTGCCTGGAGTCTAGGGGGCACAGATACGCAGTATTTT; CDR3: CAWSLGGTDTQYF
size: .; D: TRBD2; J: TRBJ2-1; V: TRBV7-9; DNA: TGTGCCAGCAGCTCTGGGGCGGGAGGATACAATGAGCAGTTCTTC; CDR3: CASSSGAGGYNEQFF
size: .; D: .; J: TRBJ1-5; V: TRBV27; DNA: TGTGCCAGCAGTTTTTCGTACGGGGATCAGCCCCAGCATTTT; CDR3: CASSFSYGDQPQHF
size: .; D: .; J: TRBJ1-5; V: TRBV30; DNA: TGTGCCTGGAGTGGCGGTGAGAGCAATCAGCCCCAGCATTTT; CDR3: CAWSGGESNQPQHF
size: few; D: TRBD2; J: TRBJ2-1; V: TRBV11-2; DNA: TGTGCCAGCAGCCGTGGACTAGCGGGAGGGGGGATCGATGAGCAGTTCTTC; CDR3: CASSRGLAGGGIDEQFF
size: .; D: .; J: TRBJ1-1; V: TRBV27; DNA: TGTGCCAGCAGTACGAGGGAATACACTGAAGCTTTCTTT; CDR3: CASSTREYTEAFF
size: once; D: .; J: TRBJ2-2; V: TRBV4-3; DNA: TGCGCCAGCAGCCAAGATCGTACGAACACCGGGGAGCTGTTTTTT; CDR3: CASSQDRTNTGELFF
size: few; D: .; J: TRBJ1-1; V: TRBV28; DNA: TGTGCCAGCAGCCCTTCGCCCCTACAGGGCAAAGCTTTCTTT; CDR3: CASSPSPLQGKAFF
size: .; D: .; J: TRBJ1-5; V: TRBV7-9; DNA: TGTGCCAGCAGCTTGGCCAACAATCAGCCCCAGCATTTT; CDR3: CASSLANNQPQHF
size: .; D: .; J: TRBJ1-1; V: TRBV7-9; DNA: TGTGCCAGCAGCTTAGAAACAGGGACGACTGAAGCTTTCTTT; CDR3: CASSLETGTTEAFF
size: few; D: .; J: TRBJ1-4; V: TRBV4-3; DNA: TGCGCCAGCAGCCAAGACGTGGCAGGGACTAATGAAAAACTGTTTTTT; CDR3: CASSQDVAGTNEKLFF
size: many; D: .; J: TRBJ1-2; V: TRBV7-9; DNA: TGTGCCACCTCCGGGCAGGGGAACTATGGCTACACCTTC; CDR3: CATSGQGNYGYTF
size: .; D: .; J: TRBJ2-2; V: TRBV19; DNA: TGTGCCAGCCTAACAGGGGGGGGAACCGGGGAGCTGTTTTTT; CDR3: CASLTGGGTGELFF
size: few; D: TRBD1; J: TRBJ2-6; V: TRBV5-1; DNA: TGCGCCAGCAGCCCGGGGACAGGGAGCTCTGGGGCCAACGTCCTGACTTTC; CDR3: CASSPGTGSSGANVLTF
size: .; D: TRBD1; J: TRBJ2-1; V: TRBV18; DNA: TGTGCCAGCTCGTGGGGACAGGAGGGCAATGAGCAGTTCTTC; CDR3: CASSWGQEGNEQFF